This T cell receptor (beta chain) was captured by sequencing in a study of graft-versus-host responses after intestinal transplantation. Across the whole study: Each transplant was multivisceral, liver-intestinal, or isolated intestinal. Anti-thymocyte globulin induction preceded 2 to 4 years of tacrolimus and steroid maintenance in all recipients.

To note about this clone: What it recognizes is unknown.

Study-level findings and limits: Early post-transplant HvG declines showed an association with peak circulating GvH clone levels. Researchers found GvH clones in recipient marrow, and some showed up first in ileum or blood.

Here immunoSEQ multiplex PCR was the method, and the copy in TCRdb shows in-frame clones only, minus some. The sample has more than 85,000 clones, 93% seen once; the top ten hold 2%. The CDR3 is made up of 18 amino acids. CDR1 and CDR2 from the germline V gene are SEHNR and FQNEAQ (reference sequence). V trimming: 1 base; J trimming: 1 base; junction bases outside the gene matches: 7. The receptor comes from a human donor who received an intestinal transplant. This chain uses TRBV7-9 with TRBJ2-5; TRBD2 aligns across 12 bases. This sample comprised unstimulated CD8+ T cells sorted from spleen or lymph node cells, obtained before intestinal transplant. CDR3: CASSLVVGLAGSQETQYF. The CDR3 DNA reads as TGTGCCAGCAGCTTAGTTGTCGGACTAGCGGGGAGCCAAGAGACCCAGTACTTC.